Listed below are T cell receptor beta chains from one sample, sequenced in a study of identical twins. TCRdb redid the calling of the 5' RACE reads with MiXCR, one entry per CDR3 protein. This sample has some 710,000 distinct CDR3 sequences, with around 6% found just once. What was sequenced was naive T cells sorted from blood. These receptors originate from a young man in good health. The CDR3 runs from the conserved cysteine through the conserved F or W. Each record gives: clone size, J gene, V gene, D gene, CDR3 protein, CDR3 DNA. A D gene is named only where the DNA matches it firmly. Clone sizes are given selectively: once, few, many, or a class where the clone is expanded.

>few|TRBJ2-2|TRBV12-3/TRBV12-4|-
CASTLSGGRTGELFF
TGTGCCAGCACCCTCTCCGGGGGTCGGACCGGGGAGCTGTTTTTT
>few|TRBJ2-7|TRBV19|-
CASSINDGPYEQYF
TGTGCCAGTAGTATAAATGACGGACCCTACGAGCAGTACTTC
>many|TRBJ2-7|TRBV5-6|-
CASSFVANTYEQYF
TGTGCCAGCAGCTTTGTGGCAAACACCTACGAGCAGTACTTC
>few|TRBJ2-3|TRBV7-9|-
CASSEPWADTQYF
TGTGCCAGCAGCGAACCCTGGGCAGATACGCAGTATTTT
>many|TRBJ1-1|TRBV27|-
CASRGGSTNTEAFF
TGTGCCAGCAGAGGGGGGAGCACCAACACTGAAGCTTTCTTT
>many|TRBJ2-1|TRBV7-9|TRBD1
CASSLDAWDRYNEQFF
TGTGCCAGCAGCTTAGATGCGTGGGACAGATACAATGAGCAGTTCTTC
>few|TRBJ2-3|TRBV3-1|TRBD2
CASSQDGTSGRRSDTQYF
TGTGCCAGCAGCCAAGATGGGACTAGCGGGAGGAGGTCAGATACGCAGTATTTT
>-|TRBJ2-7|TRBV6-2/TRBV6-3|TRBD1
CASRPPGQKYEQYF
TGTGCCAGCAGACCTCCGGGACAGAAATACGAGCAGTACTTC
>many|TRBJ2-5|TRBV7-9|-
CASSLGEETQYF
TGTGCCAGCAGCTTAGGAGAAGAGACCCAGTACTTC
>many|TRBJ1-1|TRBV5-6|-
CASSNKWAEAFF
TGTGCCAGCAGCAATAAGTGGGCTGAAGCTTTCTTT
>-|TRBJ2-3|TRBV7-2|TRBD2
CASSLRASGRAAPTQYF
TGTGCCAGCAGCTTAAGGGCTAGCGGGAGGGCCGCCCCTACGCAGTATTTT
>few|TRBJ2-3|TRBV2|-
CASMRVGDTDTQYF
TGTGCCAGCATGCGGGTTGGGGACACAGATACGCAGTATTTT
>many|TRBJ1-2|TRBV7-8|-
CASSPQAPNYGYTF
TGTGCCAGCAGCCCACAGGCCCCTAACTATGGCTACACCTTC
>-|TRBJ2-5|TRBV5-1|TRBD1
CASSWPGTAKLETQYF
TGCGCCAGCAGCTGGCCCGGGACAGCGAAACTGGAGACCCAGTACTTC
>few|TRBJ2-1|TRBV9|-
CASSVAPQGRSYNEQFF
TGTGCCAGCAGCGTAGCTCCCCAGGGTCGGTCCTACAATGAGCAGTTCTTC
>few|TRBJ1-1|TRBV28|-
CASSPTWRVSTEAFF
TGTGCCAGCAGTCCTACCTGGAGGGTGTCCACTGAAGCTTTCTTT
>many|TRBJ1-5|TRBV5-1|-
CASSPTVTGPQHF
TGCGCCAGCAGCCCTACAGTTACCGGGCCCCAGCATTTT
>many|TRBJ1-4|TRBV29-1|TRBD1
CSVASGGAEKLFF
TGCAGCGTCGCCTCAGGGGGGGCAGAAAAACTGTTTTTT
>few|TRBJ2-1|TRBV5-1|TRBD2
CASGGLAGVEQFF
TGCGCCAGTGGGGGACTAGCGGGAGTTGAGCAGTTCTTC
>many|TRBJ1-1|TRBV12-3/TRBV12-4|-
CASSLVHTEAFF
TGTGCCAGCAGTTTAGTCCACACTGAAGCTTTCTTT
>many|TRBJ1-6|TRBV10-3|TRBD1
CAISRDRERSPLHF
TGTGCCATCAGTCGGGACAGGGAGAGGTCACCCCTCCACTTT
>-|TRBJ2-7|TRBV27|-
CASSPRDHYEQYF
TGTGCCAGCAGTCCCCGGGACCACTACGAGCAGTACTTC
>-|TRBJ2-3|TRBV5-1|TRBD1
CASSPMGQGYTDTQYF
TGCGCCAGCAGCCCGATGGGACAGGGGTACACAGATACGCAGTATTTT
>few|TRBJ1-6|TRBV6-1|-
CASSEEQSYSPLHF
TGTGCCAGCAGTGAAGAACAGTCCTATTCACCCCTCCACTTT
>many|TRBJ1-2|TRBV5-1|TRBD1
CASSSTGTGSYGYTF
TGCGCCAGCAGCTCCACCGGGACAGGGTCCTATGGCTACACCTTC
>-|TRBJ1-1|TRBV3-1|-
CASSQDGSGNTEAFF
TGTGCCAGCAGCCAAGACGGTTCAGGGAACACTGAAGCTTTCTTT
>few|TRBJ2-1|TRBV12-3/TRBV12-4|TRBD1
CASSRDRGRPEQFF
TGTGCCAGCAGTCGGGACAGGGGGCGACCTGAGCAGTTCTTC
>-|TRBJ2-5|TRBV25-1|TRBD2
CASSDPTIPTSGRAETQYF
TGTGCCAGCAGTGATCCCACCATCCCTACTAGCGGGAGGGCAGAGACCCAGTACTTC
>many|TRBJ1-2|TRBV28|TRBD1
CASRAGQLYGYTF
TGTGCCAGCAGAGCGGGACAGCTCTATGGCTACACCTTC
>many|TRBJ2-1|TRBV5-1|TRBD2
CASSPGLAAAYNEQFF
TGCGCCAGCAGTCCAGGACTAGCGGCCGCCTACAATGAGCAGTTCTTC
>-|TRBJ2-4|TRBV29-1|-
CSVWAGSPDIQYF
TGCAGCGTTTGGGCGGGATCACCAGACATTCAGTACTTC
>-|TRBJ2-3|TRBV7-8|-
CASSWLADPTSTDTQYF
TGTGCCAGCAGCTGGTTGGCCGATCCTACTAGCACAGATACGCAGTATTTT
>-|TRBJ2-5|TRBV6-5|-
CASSYPSWRGRYQETQYF
TGTGCCAGCAGTTACCCGTCCTGGAGGGGGAGGTACCAAGAGACCCAGTACTTC
>many|TRBJ2-1|TRBV20-1|TRBD2
CSAAGGGNNEQFF
TGCAGTGCTGCGGGAGGGGGGAACAATGAGCAGTTCTTC
>many|TRBJ2-7|TRBV6-5|TRBD1
CASSYSVPGTDYEQYF
TGTGCCAGCAGTTACTCGGTTCCCGGGACAGACTACGAGCAGTACTTC
>many|TRBJ1-6|TRBV4-3|-
CASSQETERPLHF
TGCGCCAGCAGCCAGGAGACAGAAAGACCCCTCCACTTT
>-|TRBJ1-1|TRBV6-5|-
CASSYSGAGTEAFF
TGTGCCAGCAGTTACTCGGGGGCCGGGACTGAAGCTTTCTTT
>-|TRBJ2-2|TRBV2|TRBD2
CASTESPGGDTGELFF
TGTGCCAGCACCGAAAGCCCGGGGGGGGACACCGGGGAGCTGTTTTTT
>many|TRBJ2-1|TRBV5-1|-
CASSLPGPGSNEQFF
TGCGCCAGCAGCTTACCGGGACCGGGTTCCAATGAGCAGTTCTTC
>many|TRBJ2-3|TRBV20-1|-
CSASPRGGTDTQYF
TGCAGTGCTAGTCCCCGTGGGGGCACAGATACGCAGTATTTT
>many|TRBJ1-5|TRBV15|-
CATSRGGVESQPQHF
TGTGCCACCAGCAGAGGAGGGGTAGAGTCCCAGCCCCAGCATTTT
>few|TRBJ2-7|TRBV15|-
CATSAGRTYEQYF
TGTGCCACCAGCGCGGGACGGACATACGAGCAGTACTTC
>many|TRBJ2-5|TRBV3-1|-
CASSQERPTETQYF
TGTGCCAGCAGCCAAGAGAGGCCAACTGAGACCCAGTACTTC
>many|TRBJ1-1|TRBV29-1|-
CSVRETEAFF
TGCAGCGTTAGGGAAACTGAAGCTTTCTTT
>many|TRBJ1-1|TRBV9|-
CASSVTSSIRSEAFF
TGTGCCAGCAGCGTAACCTCCTCTATAAGAAGTGAAGCTTTCTTT
>-|TRBJ2-1|TRBV6-2/TRBV6-3|TRBD1
CASSYPSPGQSFF
TGTGCCAGCAGTTACCCTTCTCCGGGACAGTCGTTCTTC
>many|TRBJ2-1|TRBV7-8|TRBD2
CASSAPGLAGVGQQFF
TGTGCCAGCAGCGCACCGGGACTAGCGGGAGTAGGGCAGCAGTTCTTC
>many|TRBJ2-2|TRBV20-1|-
CSAREGRLANTGELFF
TGCAGTGCTAGAGAGGGCAGGCTTGCGAACACCGGGGAGCTGTTTTTT
>few|TRBJ2-7|TRBV5-1|TRBD2
CASSPLAGGPPEQYF
TGCGCCAGCAGCCCATTAGCGGGAGGGCCTCCCGAGCAGTACTTC
>many|TRBJ2-1|TRBV20-1|TRBD2
CSATTGAGGGNEQFF
TGCAGTGCTACCACGGGAGCGGGAGGGGGAAATGAGCAGTTCTTC
>few|TRBJ2-7|TRBV28|TRBD1
CASSFRTGSGYEQYF
TGTGCCAGCAGTTTCCGGACAGGTTCAGGCTACGAGCAGTACTTC
>many|TRBJ1-6|TRBV7-9|TRBD1
CASSPRQGNNSPLHF
TGTGCCAGCAGCCCCCGACAGGGGAACAATTCACCCCTCCACTTT
>few|TRBJ1-2|TRBV4-1|-
CASSQERTAVNYGYTF
TGCGCCAGCAGCCAAGAGCGGACCGCTGTTAACTATGGCTACACCTTC
>few|TRBJ2-2|TRBV5-1|-
CASSLTVDRLNTGELFF
TGCGCCAGCAGCTTGACTGTTGACAGGCTGAACACCGGGGAGCTGTTTTTT
>few|TRBJ2-2|TRBV11-1|TRBD2
CASSLRRLAGGNTGELFF
TGTGCCAGCAGCTTAAGAAGACTAGCGGGGGGGAACACCGGGGAGCTGTTTTTT
>-|TRBJ2-1|TRBV7-9|TRBD2
CASSLEGGRPYNEQFF
TGTGCCAGCAGCTTAGAGGGCGGGAGGCCGTACAATGAGCAGTTCTTC
>-|TRBJ2-7|TRBV18|TRBD1
CASSDHPGQGNEQYF
TGTGCCAGCTCAGATCATCCGGGACAGGGTAACGAGCAGTACTTC
>few|TRBJ2-2|TRBV9|-
CASSWGDSPNTGELFF
TGTGCCAGCAGCTGGGGGGACAGCCCGAACACCGGGGAGCTGTTTTTT
>once|TRBJ2-1|TRBV11-2|TRBD2
CASSLGLAGANNEQFF
TGTGCCAGCAGCTTGGGACTAGCGGGGGCCAACAATGAGCAGTTCTTC